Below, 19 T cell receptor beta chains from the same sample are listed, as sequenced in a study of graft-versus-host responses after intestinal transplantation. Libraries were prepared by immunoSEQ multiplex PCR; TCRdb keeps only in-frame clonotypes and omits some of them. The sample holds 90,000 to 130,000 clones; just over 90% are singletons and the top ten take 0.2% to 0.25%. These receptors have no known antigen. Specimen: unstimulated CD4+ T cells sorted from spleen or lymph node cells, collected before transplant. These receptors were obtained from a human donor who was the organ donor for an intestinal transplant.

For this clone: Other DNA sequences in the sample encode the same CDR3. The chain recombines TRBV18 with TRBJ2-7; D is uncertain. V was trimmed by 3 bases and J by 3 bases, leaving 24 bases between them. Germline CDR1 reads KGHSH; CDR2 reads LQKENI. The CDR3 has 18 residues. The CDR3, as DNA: TGTGCCAGCTCACCGTACGGTACCGGTAGCACCCTCTACTACGAGCAGTACTTC. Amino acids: CASSPYGTGSTLYYEQYF. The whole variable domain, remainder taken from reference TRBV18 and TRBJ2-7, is NAGVMQNPRHLVRRRGQEARLRCSPMKGHSHVYWYRQLPEEGLKFMVYLQKENIIDESGMPKERFSAEFPKEGPSILRIQQVVRGDSAAYFCASSPYGTGSTLYYEQYFGPGTRLTVT.

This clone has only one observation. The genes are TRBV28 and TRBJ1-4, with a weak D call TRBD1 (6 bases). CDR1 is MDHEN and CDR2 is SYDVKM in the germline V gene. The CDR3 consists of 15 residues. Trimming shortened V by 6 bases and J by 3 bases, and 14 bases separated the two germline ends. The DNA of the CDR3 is TGTGCCAGCAGCCCCCAGGGGTTTTCTAATGAAAAACTGTTTTTT. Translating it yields CASSPQGFSNEKLFF.

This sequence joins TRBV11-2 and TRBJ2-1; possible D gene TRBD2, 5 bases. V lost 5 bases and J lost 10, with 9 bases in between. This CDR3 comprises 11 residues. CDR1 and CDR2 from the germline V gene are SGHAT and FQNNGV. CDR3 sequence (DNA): TGTGCCAGCAGCCAGCGGAGCGAGCAGTTCTTC. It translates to CASSQRSEQFF.

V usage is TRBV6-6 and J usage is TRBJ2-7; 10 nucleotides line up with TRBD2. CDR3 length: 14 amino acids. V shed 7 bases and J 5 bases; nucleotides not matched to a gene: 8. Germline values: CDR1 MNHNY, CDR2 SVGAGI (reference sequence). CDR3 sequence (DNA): TGTGCCAGCAACCTTAGCGGGAGGACGGACGAGCAGTACTTC. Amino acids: CASNLSGRTDEQYF.

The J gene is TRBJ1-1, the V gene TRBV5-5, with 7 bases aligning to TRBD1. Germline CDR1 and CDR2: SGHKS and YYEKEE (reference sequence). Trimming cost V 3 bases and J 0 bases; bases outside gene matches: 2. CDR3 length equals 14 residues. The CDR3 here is CASSWTGVNTEAFF. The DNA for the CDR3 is TGTGCCAGCAGCTGGACAGGTGTGAACACTGAAGCTTTCTTT.

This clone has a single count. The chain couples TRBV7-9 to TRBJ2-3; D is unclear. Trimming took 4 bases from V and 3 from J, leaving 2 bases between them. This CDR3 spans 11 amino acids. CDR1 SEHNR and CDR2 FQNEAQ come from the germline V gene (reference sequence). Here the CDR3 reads CASSYTDTQYF. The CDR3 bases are TGTGCCAGCAGCTATACAGATACGCAGTATTTT.

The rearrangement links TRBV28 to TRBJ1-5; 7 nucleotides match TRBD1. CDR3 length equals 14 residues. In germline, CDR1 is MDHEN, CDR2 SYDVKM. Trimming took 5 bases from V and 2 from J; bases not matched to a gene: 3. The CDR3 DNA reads TGTGCCAGCAGTCGAGGGGGCGGCAATCAGCCCCAGCATTTT. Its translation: CASSRGGGNQPQHF.

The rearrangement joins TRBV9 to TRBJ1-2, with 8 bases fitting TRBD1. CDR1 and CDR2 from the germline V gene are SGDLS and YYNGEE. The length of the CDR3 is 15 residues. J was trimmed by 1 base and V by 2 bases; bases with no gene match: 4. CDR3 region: CASSVTGEINYGYTF. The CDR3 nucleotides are TGTGCCAGCAGCGTGACAGGGGAGATTAACTATGGCTACACCTTC.

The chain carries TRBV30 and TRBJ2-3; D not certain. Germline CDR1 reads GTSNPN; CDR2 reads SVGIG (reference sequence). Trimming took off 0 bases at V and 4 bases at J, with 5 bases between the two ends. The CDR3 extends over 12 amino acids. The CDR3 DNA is TGTGCCTGGAGTGTAACCCCAGATACGCAGTATTTT. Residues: CAWSVTPDTQYF. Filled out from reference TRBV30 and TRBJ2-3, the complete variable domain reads SQTIHQWPATLVQPVGSPLSLECTVEGTSNPNLYWYRQAAGRGLQLLFYSVGIGQISSEVPQNLSASRPQDRQFILSSKKLLLSDSGFYLCAWSVTPDTQYFGPGTRLTVL.

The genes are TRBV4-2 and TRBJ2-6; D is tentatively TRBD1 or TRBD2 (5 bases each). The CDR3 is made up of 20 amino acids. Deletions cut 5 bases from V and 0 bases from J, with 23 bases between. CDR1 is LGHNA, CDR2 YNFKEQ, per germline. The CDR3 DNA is TGTGCCAGCAGCTCAGGGCCTCCGGGAACTACCTCCTCTGGGGCCAACGTCCTGACTTTC. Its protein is CASSSGPPGTTSSGANVLTF.

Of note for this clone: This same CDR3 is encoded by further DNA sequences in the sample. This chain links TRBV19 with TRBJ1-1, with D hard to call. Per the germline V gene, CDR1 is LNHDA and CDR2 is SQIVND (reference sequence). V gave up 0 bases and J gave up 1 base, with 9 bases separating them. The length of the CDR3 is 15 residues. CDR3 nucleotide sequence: TGTGCCAGTAGTATAGAGGTCAGCGCGAACACTGAAGCTTTCTTT. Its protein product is CASSIEVSANTEAFF.

CDR3 nucleotides: TGTGCCAGCACCAGGGGAGCGGGGTATGGCTACACCTTC. This translates into CASTRGAGYGYTF. The rearrangement uses TRBV28 and TRBJ1-2; tentative D call: TRBD1 (6 bases). The germline gives CDR1 MDHEN, CDR2 SYDVKM. The V and J ends lost 7 bases and 5 bases respectively, with 14 bases between them. CDR3 length equals 13 residues.

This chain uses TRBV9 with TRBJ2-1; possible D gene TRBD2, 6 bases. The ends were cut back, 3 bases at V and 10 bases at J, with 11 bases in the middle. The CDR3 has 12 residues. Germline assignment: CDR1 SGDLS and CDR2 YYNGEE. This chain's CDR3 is CASSGDFSEQFF. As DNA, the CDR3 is TGTGCCAGCAGCGGGGACTTCTCGGAGCAGTTCTTC.

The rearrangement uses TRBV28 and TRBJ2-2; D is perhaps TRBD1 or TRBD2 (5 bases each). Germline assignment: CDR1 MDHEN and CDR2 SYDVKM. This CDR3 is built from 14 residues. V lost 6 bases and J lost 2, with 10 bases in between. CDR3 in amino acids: CASSQGPNTGELFF. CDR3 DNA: TGTGCCAGCAGCCAGGGACCAAACACCGGGGAGCTGTTTTTT.

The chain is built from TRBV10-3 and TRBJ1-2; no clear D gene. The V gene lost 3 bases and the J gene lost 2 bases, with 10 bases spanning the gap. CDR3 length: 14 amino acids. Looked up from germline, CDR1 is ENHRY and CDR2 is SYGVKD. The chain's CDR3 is CAISDSRVNYGYTF. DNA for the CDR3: TGTGCCATCAGTGATTCGAGGGTAAACTATGGCTACACCTTC.

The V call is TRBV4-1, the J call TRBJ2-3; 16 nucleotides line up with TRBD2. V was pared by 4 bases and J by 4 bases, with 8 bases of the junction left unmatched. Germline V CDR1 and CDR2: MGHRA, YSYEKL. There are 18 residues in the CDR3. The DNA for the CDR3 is TGCGCCAGCAGCCTCGGGACTAGCGGGAGGGCCGTGGCAGATACGCAGTATTTT. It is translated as CASSLGTSGRAVADTQYF.

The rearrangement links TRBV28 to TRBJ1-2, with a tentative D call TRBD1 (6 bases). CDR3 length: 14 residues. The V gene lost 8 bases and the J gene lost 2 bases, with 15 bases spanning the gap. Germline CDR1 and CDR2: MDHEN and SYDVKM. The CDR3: CASRPQGNNYGYTF. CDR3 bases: TGTGCCAGCCGCCCCCAGGGGAACAACTATGGCTACACCTTC.

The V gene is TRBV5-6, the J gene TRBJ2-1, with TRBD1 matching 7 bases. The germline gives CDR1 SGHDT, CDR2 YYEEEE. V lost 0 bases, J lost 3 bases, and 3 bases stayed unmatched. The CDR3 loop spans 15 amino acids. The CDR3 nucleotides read TGTGCCAGCAGCTTGGGGACAGGCCGCTACAATGAGCAGTTCTTC. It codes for CASSLGTGRYNEQFF.

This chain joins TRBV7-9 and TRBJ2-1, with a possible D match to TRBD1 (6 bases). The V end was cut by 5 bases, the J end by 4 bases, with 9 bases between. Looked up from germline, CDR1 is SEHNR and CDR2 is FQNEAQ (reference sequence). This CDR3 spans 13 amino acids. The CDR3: CASSRTVYNEQFF. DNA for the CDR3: TGTGCCAGCAGCAGGACAGTTTACAATGAGCAGTTCTTC.